These 28 T cell receptor beta chains share one sample of origin, sequenced in a study of regulatory T cells in long-lasting Graves disease. Specified time point: persistent/refractory GD, antithyroid drugs over 5 years with positive TRAb. PBMCs were the source of the RNA used for TCR sequencing. Libraries of TCR beta came from iRepertoire HTBI primers plus Arm-PCR of CDR3 regions. TCRdb re-called the multiplex PCR reads with MiXCR, one entry per CDR3 protein. The sample includes 400,000 to 500,000 distinct CDR3 sequences, under 25% seen only once; the top ten take roughly 13%. This material consisted of peripheral blood mononuclear cells (PBMCs), taken when the disease was refractory, from a patient treated with antithyroid drugs. The source of these receptors is a female donor with Graves disease.

There are many counts of this clonotype. The rearrangement uses TRBV3-1 and TRBJ2-4; D is perhaps TRBD2 (6 bases). Per the germline V gene, CDR1 is LGHDT and CDR2 is YNNKEL (reference sequence). The CDR3 length is 15 residues. The germline V and J ends were trimmed by 3 bases and 0 bases, with 9 bases remaining between them. This CDR3 is CASSQEGLAKNIQYF. The DNA of the CDR3 is TGTGCCAGCAGCCAGGAGGGTCTAGCCAAAAACATTCAGTACTTC.

About this clonotype itself: A far larger clone is one nucleotide away, so this likely arose from a read error. This chain connects TRBV12-3 or TRBV12-4 to TRBJ1-2; D is perhaps TRBD1 (5 bases). Trimming cost V 6 bases and J 3 bases, with 14 bases left between them. The CDR3 extends over 14 amino acids. CDR3 amino acids: CASRVGGRDYGYTF. The CDR3 DNA is TGTGCCAGCAGAGTCGGGGGTAGGGACTATGGCTACACCTTC.

For this clonotype: This could be a read error, since a much larger clone is one nucleotide away. V gene TRBV27 combines with J gene TRBJ2-2, with 13 bases aligning to TRBD2. Germline CDR1 is MNHEY and CDR2 is SMNVEV (reference sequence). The CDR3 consists of 19 residues. The CDR3 sequence: CAGSPGDSQGLAGTGELFF. CDR3 sequence (DNA): TGTGCCGGCAGTCCAGGGGACAGTCAGGGACTAGCGGGAACCGGGGAGCTGTTTTTT.

V is TRBV20-1 and J is TRBJ2-7; tentatively, D is TRBD1 (6 bases). With 6 bases removed from V and 2 bases from J, the gap between germline ends came to 11 bases. The CDR3 runs to 12 residues. CDR1 and CDR2 (germline): DFQATT, SNEGSKA (reference sequence). The CDR3 protein is CSAHRTAYEQYF. As DNA, the CDR3 is TGCAGTGCCCACAGGACAGCCTACGAGCAGTACTTC.

This clonotype turned up a few times. Given the absence of the conserved phenylalanine or tryptophan at the CDR3 end, a read error is likely. The DNA is omitted, as the CDR3 cannot be located on it reliably, and the CDR3 follows TCRdb's listing. V gene TRBV28 combines with J gene TRBJ2-7; no DNA check was done on the table's D call, TRBD2. The CDR3 is 8 amino acids in total, end residues counted. Germline V gene sequence: CDR1 MDHEN, CDR2 SYDVKM. The chain's CDR3 is CASSSQAG.

This clonotype was seen ten or more times. The V gene is TRBV12-3 or TRBV12-4, the J gene TRBJ1-2, with D uncertain. Trimming shortened V by 6 bases and J by 6 bases, and 11 bases separated the two germline ends. The CDR3 spans 12 residues. CDR3 residues: CASRRTSNGYTF. CDR3 nucleotide sequence: TGTGCCAGCAGGCGGACTTCGAATGGCTACACCTTC.

The V call is TRBV12-3 or TRBV12-4, the J call TRBJ2-3; a possible D gene is TRBD2 (6 bases). V shed 8 bases and J shed 2 bases, with 17 bases lying between them. The CDR3 is 15 residues long. The CDR3 DNA reads as TGTGCCAGCGGAGGACTACCGGGCCACACAGATACGCAGTATTTT. It is translated as CASGGLPGHTDTQYF.

This clonotype came up a few times. The chain uses TRBV7-2 and TRBJ2-6; TRBD2 might be the D (5 bases). Germline V gene data show CDR1 as SGHTA and CDR2 as FQGNSA. The CDR3 totals 17 residues. V lost 4 bases and J lost 1, with 14 bases in between. In DNA, the CDR3 is TGTGCCAGCAGCTCCCGCGCTATAGCGTCTGGGGCCAACGTCCTGACTTTC. Residues: CASSSRAIASGANVLTF.

This clonotype was detected ten times or more. The rearrangement joins TRBV29-1 to TRBJ1-1, with D perhaps matching TRBD1 (6 bases). Germline V CDR1 and CDR2: SQVTM, ANQGSEA. The CDR3 consists of 13 residues. The germline V and J ends were trimmed by 7 bases and 0 bases, with 12 bases remaining between them. CDR3 loop: CSARGQLNTEAFF. The CDR3 nucleotides are TGCAGCGCCCGAGGACAGTTGAACACTGAAGCTTTCTTT.

This clonotype turned up a few times. The junction shows a germline mismatch at one end, possibly a read error. The V call is TRBV7-2, the J call TRBJ2-2, with 7 nucleotides matching TRBD1. The CDR3 is made up of 16 amino acids. Germline V gene data show CDR1 as SGHTA and CDR2 as FQGNSA. CDR3 sequence: CVSSLGQPLNTGELFF. CDR3 nucleotide sequence: TGTGTCAGCAGCTTGGGACAGCCGTTGAACACCGGGGAGCTGTTTTTT.

This clonotype was seen at least ten times. The chain is built from TRBV2 and TRBJ2-7; D might be TRBD1 (5 bases). CDR1 is SNHLY and CDR2 is FYNNEI in the germline V gene. The CDR3 sequence is 15 residues long. Trimming shortened V by 6 bases and J by 2 bases, and 17 bases separated the two germline ends. CDR3: CASRESKGHAYEQYF. In DNA form, the CDR3 reads TGTGCCAGCAGGGAGTCCAAGGGGCATGCCTACGAGCAGTACTTC.

On this clonotype: A much larger clone lies a single base off, so this may be a read error. This chain links TRBV15 with TRBJ2-1; unclear D gene. Per germline, CDR1 LNHNV and CDR2 YYDKDF (reference sequence). Between the trimmed V and J ends, which lost 1 base and 13 bases, there was a span of 20 bases. The CDR3 is 15 residues long. The CDR3 loop reads CATSRVAGGKETQFF. CDR3 DNA sequence: TGTGCCACCAGCAGAGTGGCAGGTGGAAAAGAGACCCAGTTCTTC.

This clonotype has only a few counts. The chain combines TRBV9 with TRBJ2-7, with a possible D match to TRBD1 (6 bases). V was clipped by 0 bases and J by 2 bases, with 15 bases between them. The germline gives CDR1 SGDLS, CDR2 YYNGEE. The CDR3 length is 16 residues. CDR3 loop: CASSVDPDRFAYEQYF. CDR3 coding DNA: TGTGCCAGCAGCGTAGACCCGGACAGATTCGCCTACGAGCAGTACTTC.

Written as DNA, the CDR3 is TGTGCCAGCAGTCTACTAGCGGAAGAGCAGTTCTTC. Protein product: CASSLLAEEQFF. This chain uses TRBV3-1 with TRBJ2-1, with TRBD2 identical over 8 bases. Germline assignment: CDR1 LGHDT and CDR2 YNNKEL (reference sequence). J was trimmed by 10 bases and V by 6 bases; bases with no gene match: 5. CDR3 size: 12 residues.

This clonotype has only a few counts. CDR3 sequence (DNA): TGCAGTGCTCCCCCCCCGGGTTCACCCCTCCACTTT. Residues: CSAPPPGSPLHF. V gene TRBV20-1 combines with J gene TRBJ1-6, with D unclear. The CDR3 has 12 residues. The germline CDR1 and CDR2 sequences are DFQATT and SNEGSKA (reference sequence). V lost 5 bases and J 9 bases, leaving 11 bases between the germline ends.

This clonotype appeared a few times. The genes are TRBV20-1 and TRBJ2-5, with D maybe TRBD2 (6 bases). Per germline, CDR1 DFQATT and CDR2 SNEGSKA (reference sequence). This CDR3 spans 13 amino acids. V lost 3 bases and J lost 4, with 12 bases in between. The chain's CDR3 is CSARHGGPETQYF. CDR3 DNA: TGCAGTGCTAGGCACGGGGGTCCAGAGACCCAGTACTTC.

This clonotype was picked up a small number of times. The V call is TRBV28, the J call TRBJ2-1, with D maybe TRBD1 (5 bases). CDR1 and CDR2 from the germline V gene are MDHEN and SYDVKM. V was cut by 5 bases and J by 0 bases, with 17 bases left in between. This CDR3 has 17 amino acids. The CDR3, as DNA: TGTGCCAGCAGTGTGGTAAGGGGCACAAGCTCCTACAATGAGCAGTTCTTC. It translates to CASSVVRGTSSYNEQFF. The variable domain in full, with the rest retrieved from reference TRBV28 and TRBJ2-1, is DVKVTQSSRYLVKRTGEKVFLECVQDMDHENMFWYRQDPGLGLRLIYFSYDVKMKEKGDIPEGYSVSREKKERFSLILESASTNQTSMYLCASSVVRGTSSYNEQFFGPGTRLTVL.

The genes are TRBV30 and TRBJ2-7; D is unresolved. Per the germline V gene, CDR1 is GTSNPN and CDR2 is SVGIG (reference sequence). CDR3 length: 11 residues. Trimming took 4 bases from V and 4 from J, leaving 8 bases between them. The CDR3 DNA is TGTGCCTGGAAGGCAGAATACGAGCAGTACTTC. It yields the protein CAWKAEYEQYF.

This clonotype came up a few times. With only one base between it and a far larger clone, this is likely a read error. The genes are TRBV11-2 and TRBJ2-7; TRBD1 is a possible D gene (6 bases). The CDR3 covers 16 residues. The germline V gene encodes CDR1 SGHAT and CDR2 FQNNGV. The CDR3 here is CVRKPMGDTHSYEQYF. CDR3 nucleotide sequence: TGTGTCAGGAAACCAATGGGGGACACCCACTCCTACGAGCAGTACTTC.

The chain employs TRBV27 and TRBJ2-5; the match to TRBD2 covers 9 bases. The CDR3 runs 15 residues. Germline CDR1 MNHEY, CDR2 SMNVEV (reference sequence). Trimming took 2 bases from V and 2 from J; bases not matched to a gene: 3. The CDR3 loop is CASSLLAGTQETQYF. CDR3 nucleotide sequence: TGTGCCAGCAGTTTACTAGCGGGGACTCAAGAGACCCAGTACTTC.

This clonotype was counted ten times or more. The CDR3 reads CASSKRGGNQPQHF. In nucleotides, the CDR3 is TGTGCCAGCAGCAAGAGAGGCGGCAATCAGCCCCAGCATTTT. This rearrangement joins TRBV19 to TRBJ1-5; D unclear. Germline CDR1 reads LNHDA; CDR2 reads SQIVND (reference sequence). This CDR3 comprises 14 residues. Deletions cut 9 bases from V and 2 bases from J, with 14 bases between.

Ten or more counts support this clonotype. The chain employs TRBV28 and TRBJ2-2; 7 bases agree with TRBD2. This CDR3 is built from 18 residues. Germline V lookup: CDR1 MDHEN, CDR2 SYDVKM. The ends lost 3 bases at V and 3 bases at J; junction bases unmatched: 13. This chain's CDR3 is CASSLLIQTSPYTGELFF. CDR3 sequence (DNA): TGTGCCAGCAGTTTGTTAATACAGACTAGCCCTTACACCGGGGAGCTGTTTTTT.

This clonotype occurred a few times. This sequence joins TRBV20-1 and TRBJ2-7; 10 bases are a match to TRBD1. CDR3 length equals 15 residues. CDR1 and CDR2 (germline): DFQATT, SNEGSKA (reference sequence). The junction had 9 bases not matched to a gene; V was cut back by 1 base and J by 6 bases. DNA of the CDR3: TGCAGTGCTAGAGTAGCTGGGGACAGGGGACCCGAGCAGTACTTC. It encodes CSARVAGDRGPEQYF.

V and J are TRBV5-6 and TRBJ2-1; tentatively, D is TRBD2 (5 bases). The CDR3 totals 13 residues. The germline V gene encodes CDR1 SGHDT and CDR2 YYEEEE. V was clipped by 1 base and J by 8 bases, with 10 bases between them. The CDR3 nucleotides are TGTGCCAGCAGCTTGTGGGGTAGCGATGAGCAGTTCTTC. It yields the protein CASSLWGSDEQFF.

The genes are TRBV28 and TRBJ1-3, with D unclear. This CDR3 contains 15 residues. V dropped 1 base and J dropped 0 bases, with 7 bases sitting between them. Per germline, CDR1 MDHEN and CDR2 SYDVKM. CDR3 residues: CASSLSRASGNTIYF. Here the CDR3 DNA reads TGTGCCAGCAGTTTATCGAGAGCCTCTGGAAACACCATATATTTT.

The sample holds many counts of this clonotype. CDR3 amino acids: CATSPSARLAGFQETQYF. DNA of the CDR3: TGTGCCACCAGTCCATCTGCTCGATTAGCGGGCTTCCAAGAGACCCAGTACTTC. The genes are TRBV15 and TRBJ2-5, with TRBD2 identical over 7 bases. The CDR3 covers 18 residues. Germline-derived CDR1 and CDR2 are LNHNV and YYDKDF (reference sequence). Losses at the gene ends were 6 bases for V and 1 base for J; bases not matched to a gene: 17.

This clonotype has only a few counts. The gene calls are TRBV5-1 and TRBJ2-3, with 10 bases lining up with TRBD2. Germline CDR1 SGHRS, CDR2 YFSETQ. V lost 4 bases and J lost 4; bases outside the gene matches: 9. The CDR3 has 16 amino acids. CDR3 bases: TGCGCCAGCAGCCCCTCCGGGACTAGCGTCCCAGATACGCAGTATTTT. Amino acids: CASSPSGTSVPDTQYF.

This clonotype was counted many times. The chain employs TRBV5-1 and TRBJ2-2, with D possibly being TRBD2 (5 bases). The germline V gene encodes CDR1 SGHRS and CDR2 YFSETQ. The CDR3 has 16 amino acids. V lost 2 bases to trimming and J lost 8 bases, with 19 bases between them. This CDR3 is CASSFGGYSVGGELFF. Here the CDR3 DNA reads TGCGCCAGCAGCTTTGGCGGTTATAGCGTCGGGGGGGAGCTGTTTTTT.